Following are 12 T cell receptor beta chains from one sample sequenced in a study of T cells in Graves' hyperthyroidism and ophthalmopathy. RNA transcripts provided the source from which TCR beta CDR3 regions were amplified. TCR CDR3 underwent first-round RT-PCR with the HTBI primer set. Via MiXCR, TCRdb re-called the multiplex PCR reads, giving one row per CDR3 protein. The sample holds hundreds of thousands of distinct CDR3 sequences, roughly 14% seen once. Sequences were obtained from blood. These receptors all come from a middle-aged woman with Graves' ophthalmopathy.

This clonotype was detected many times. The gene calls are TRBV29-1 and TRBJ1-1, with a weak D call TRBD1 (6 bases). Looked up from germline, CDR1 is SQVTM and CDR2 is ANQGSEA. Trimming shortened V by 6 bases and J by 0 bases, and 17 bases separated the two germline ends. The CDR3 totals 15 residues. The CDR3 is CSVRPGGAMNTEAFF. The CDR3 coding sequence is TGCAGCGTCCGCCCGGGGGGCGCGATGAACACTGAAGCTTTCTTT. Drawing the rest from reference TRBV29-1 and TRBJ1-1, the complete variable domain is SAVISQKPSRDICQRGTSLTIQCQVDSQVTMMFWYRQQPGQSLTLIATANQGSEATYESGFVIDKFPISRPNLTFSTLTVSNMSPEDSSIYLCSVRPGGAMNTEAFFGQGTRLTVV.

This clonotype was observed many times. V gene TRBV28 combines with J gene TRBJ1-1; no firm D call. CDR1 MDHEN and CDR2 SYDVKM come from the germline V gene. This CDR3 spans 11 amino acids. Trimming took off 7 bases at V and 0 bases at J, with 3 bases between the two ends. The CDR3 DNA follows: TGTGCCAGCAATCTGAACACTGAAGCTTTCTTT. Its protein product is CASNLNTEAFF.

At least ten counts were recorded for this clonotype. The chain is built from TRBV2 and TRBJ1-1, with D possibly TRBD1 on 6 matching bases. The CDR3 loop spans 14 amino acids. Germline lookup yields CDR1 SNHLY and CDR2 FYNNEI. V dropped 5 bases and J dropped 4 bases, with 14 bases sitting between them. The CDR3 DNA sequence: TGTGCCAGCAGTTACAGGGAGGGAGGCACTGAAGCTTTCTTT. Residues: CASSYREGGTEAFF.

This clonotype was observed at least ten times. The chain couples TRBV12-3 or TRBV12-4 to TRBJ2-5; 7 bases align to TRBD2. The trim removed 4 bases at V and 3 bases at J, leaving 8 bases unmatched. The CDR3 spans 15 residues. The CDR3 reads CASSSGGSGKETQYF. The CDR3 nucleotides are TGTGCCAGCAGTTCCGGGGGAAGCGGGAAAGAGACCCAGTACTTC.

This clonotype was counted ten times or more. This sequence joins TRBV12-3 or TRBV12-4 and TRBJ1-6, with 9 bases matching TRBD1. The CDR3 is 15 residues long. J gave up 6 bases and V 2 bases, and 2 bases lay outside the gene matches. Here the CDR3 DNA reads TGTGCCAGCAGTTTAAAGGGACAGGGTAATTCACCCCTCCACTTT. It translates to CASSLKGQGNSPLHF.

This chain uses TRBV6-2 or TRBV6-3 with TRBJ2-7, with TRBD2 matching over 9 bases. V trimming: 1 base; J trimming: 7 bases; junction bases outside the gene matches: 5. Germline V gene data show CDR1 as MNHEY and CDR2 as SVGEGT. The CDR3 has 14 amino acids. The CDR3 nucleotides read TGTGCCAGCAGTTACTTCAGCGGGAGGCGAGAGCAGTACTTC. Its protein is CASSYFSGRREQYF.

The rearrangement joins TRBV6-5 to TRBJ1-5; TRBD1 is a possible D gene (6 bases). This CDR3 has 17 residues. Per the germline V gene, CDR1 is MNHEY and CDR2 is SVGAGI. The V end lost 4 bases, the J end lost 0 bases, and 16 bases lay between the germline ends. The CDR3 protein is CASSSGTPKSSNQPQHF. CDR3 DNA sequence: TGTGCCAGCAGTTCCGGGACACCCAAAAGTAGCAATCAGCCCCAGCATTTT.

This clonotype was recorded a few times. The V gene is TRBV7-3, the J gene TRBJ1-6; D is ambiguous. CDR1 and CDR2 from the germline V gene are SGHTA and FQGTGA. The CDR3 loop spans 15 amino acids. V shed 7 bases and J shed 7 bases, with 17 bases lying between them. The CDR3 DNA reads as TGTGCCAGCATGCCCCGGTGGTTGGAAAATTCACCCCTCCACTTT. Translating it yields CASMPRWLENSPLHF.

V usage is TRBV20-1 and J usage is TRBJ2-7; D perhaps matches TRBD2 (6 bases). V was clipped by 3 bases and J by 1 base, with 19 bases between them. Germline lookup yields CDR1 DFQATT and CDR2 SNEGSKA (reference sequence). The CDR3 runs to 16 residues. CDR3 protein: CSARADAGTVSYEQYF. Written as DNA, the CDR3 is TGCAGTGCTAGGGCCGACGCTGGGACTGTTTCCTACGAGCAGTACTTC.

This sequence joins TRBV19 and TRBJ1-2; TRBD1 is a possible D gene (5 bases). Germline V gives CDR1 LNHDA, CDR2 SQIVND (reference sequence). This CDR3 contains 16 residues. V lost 2 bases and J 4 bases, leaving 17 bases between the germline ends. This chain's CDR3 is CASSISRGREAYGYTF. The DNA for the CDR3 is TGTGCCAGTAGTATATCCCGGGGGAGGGAAGCCTATGGCTACACCTTC.

The rearrangement links TRBV28 to TRBJ1-5; D is unresolved. Germline assignment: CDR1 MDHEN and CDR2 SYDVKM. Trimming removed 1 base from V and 9 bases from J, with 10 bases in between. The CDR3 contains 13 residues. CDR3 DNA: TGTGCCAGCAGTTTATCGGGAAGTGTGCCCCAGCATTTT. Translated, it gives CASSLSGSVPQHF. The variable domain in full, completed from reference TRBV28 and TRBJ1-5, reads DVKVTQSSRYLVKRTGEKVFLECVQDMDHENMFWYRQDPGLGLRLIYFSYDVKMKEKGDIPEGYSVSREKKERFSLILESASTNQTSMYLCASSLSGSVPQHFGDGTRLSIL.

This clonotype was seen more than once but under ten times. This chain joins TRBV28 and TRBJ2-3; 12 positions agree with TRBD2. Germline V lookup: CDR1 MDHEN, CDR2 SYDVKM. This CDR3 has 19 amino acids. V was pared by 5 bases and J by 3 bases, with 15 bases of the junction left unmatched. This CDR3 reads CASSLDLAGGLFITDTQYF. The DNA for the CDR3 is TGTGCCAGCAGTCTGGATCTAGCGGGAGGGCTCTTTATTACAGATACGCAGTATTTT. The full variable domain, its missing parts supplied by reference TRBV28 and TRBJ2-3, is DVKVTQSSRYLVKRTGEKVFLECVQDMDHENMFWYRQDPGLGLRLIYFSYDVKMKEKGDIPEGYSVSREKKERFSLILESASTNQTSMYLCASSLDLAGGLFITDTQYFGPGTRLTVL.